Shown below are 21 T cell receptor beta chains from a single sample sequenced in a study of blood T cell repertoires in COVID-19. The table came from immunoSEQ multiplex PCR; TCRdb's copy has only in-frame clones and leaves some out. Seen here are over 200,000 clones, less than 90% observed once, and the top ten hold approximately 6.6%. The sequenced sample was PBMCs or T cells enriched from blood (not recorded which). The receptors here all came from a middle-aged woman who had recovered from COVID-19.

CDR3 bases: TGTGCCAGCAGCCAAGATTCGACAAGCGGGACTAGCACAGATACGCAGTATTTT. Encoded protein: CASSQDSTSGTSTDTQYF. The chain carries TRBV3-1 (or the pseudogene TRBV3-2) and TRBJ2-3; 7 nucleotides line up with TRBD2. Germline CDR1 and CDR2: LGHDT and YNNKEL (reference sequence). The CDR3 covers 18 residues. Trimming removed 0 bases from V and 0 bases from J; junction bases left unmatched: 9.

The V gene is TRBV19, the J gene TRBJ1-4, with unresolved D. Germline assignment: CDR1 LNHDA and CDR2 SQIVND (reference sequence). There are 17 residues in the CDR3. V was trimmed by 5 bases and J by 1 base, leaving 17 bases between them. CDR3 region: CASSQTRGAGTNEKLFF. CDR3 sequence (DNA): TGTGCCAGTAGTCAAACGCGAGGCGCCGGAACTAATGAAAAACTGTTTTTT. Variable domain in full (rest from reference TRBV19 and TRBJ1-4): DGGITQSPKYLFRKEGQNVTLSCEQNLNHDAMYWYRQDPGQGLRLIYYSQIVNDFQKGDIAEGYSVSREKKESFPLTVTSAQKNPTAFYLCASSQTRGAGTNEKLFFGSGTQLSVL.

The rearrangement joins TRBV5-3 to TRBJ2-3; 11 bases map to TRBD2. TRBV5-3 qualifies as an ORF whose function is uncertain. The CDR3 extends over 17 amino acids. V was pared by 1 base and J by 5 bases, with 9 bases of the junction left unmatched. This CDR3 reads CARSLSLAGGWGDTQYF. The CDR3 bases are TGTGCCAGAAGCTTGTCCCTAGCGGGAGGTTGGGGAGATACGCAGTATTTT.

V is TRBV28 and J is TRBJ2-3, with 7 bases matching TRBD2. CDR1 and CDR2 from the germline V gene are MDHEN and SYDVKM. CDR3 length: 15 residues. Unmatched junction bases numbered 9, after V lost 5 bases and J lost 4 bases. CDR3 sequence reads: CASSPTSRTPDTQYF. CDR3 sequence (DNA): TGTGCCAGCAGTCCGACTAGCAGAACTCCAGATACGCAGTATTTT. The full variable domain, in which reference TRBV28 and TRBJ2-3 provide the parts outside the CDR3, is DVKVTQSSRYLVKRTGEKVFLECVQDMDHENMFWYRQDPGLGLRLIYFSYDVKMKEKGDIPEGYSVSREKKERFSLILESASTNQTSMYLCASSPTSRTPDTQYFGPGTRLTVL.

J is TRBJ2-3 and V is TRBV7-6; D perhaps matches TRBD1 (5 bases). This CDR3 is 13 amino acids long. Between the trimmed V and J ends, which lost 6 bases and 5 bases, there was a span of 12 bases. CDR1 SGHVS and CDR2 FNYEAQ come from the germline V gene. The CDR3 loop reads CASSPGRQDTQYF. The CDR3 nucleotides are TGTGCCAGCAGTCCAGGGCGCCAAGATACGCAGTATTTT.

The rearrangement uses TRBV11-2 and TRBJ2-7; a weak D match, TRBD2 (6 bases). Per the germline V gene, CDR1 is SGHAT and CDR2 is FQNNGV. V was cut by 3 bases and J by 1 base, with 13 bases left in between. The CDR3 is 15 residues long. CDR3 in DNA: TGTGCCAGCAGCTTGAGCGCCGGGACTTCCTACGAGCAGTACTTC. Translated, it gives CASSLSAGTSYEQYF.

The V and J genes are TRBV3-1 (or the pseudogene TRBV3-2) and TRBJ2-3, with D perhaps TRBD1 (6 bases). The CDR3 is 17 residues long. V lost 0 bases, J lost 5 bases, and 18 bases lay in between. Germline CDR1 reads LGHDT; CDR2 reads YNNKEL (reference sequence). The CDR3 nucleotides are TGTGCCAGCAGCCAAGATGGTACAGGGAGTGTAAGAGATACGCAGTATTTT. Protein: CASSQDGTGSVRDTQYF.

The table lists this clone with a count of one. This sequence joins TRBV5-1 and TRBJ1-5; TRBD1 aligns across 8 bases. This CDR3 region has 16 residues. Germline CDR1 SGHRS, CDR2 YFSETQ. V was clipped by 0 bases and J by 7 bases; unmatched bases: 9. The CDR3 nucleotides read TGCGCCAGCAGCTTGGGGACAGGGTACCTGAGACAGCCCCAGCATTTT. Translating gives CASSLGTGYLRQPQHF.

The rearrangement joins TRBV3-1 (or the pseudogene TRBV3-2) to TRBJ2-2, with a possible D match to TRBD2 (5 bases). The CDR3 has 13 amino acids. Germline CDR1 reads LGHDT; CDR2 reads YNNKEL (reference sequence). V gave up 2 bases and J gave up 4 bases, with 5 bases separating them. CDR3 bases: TGTGCCAGCAGCCAAACTAGCACCGGGGAGCTGTTTTTT. Residues: CASSQTSTGELFF.

The genes are TRBV7-9 and TRBJ2-1; 9 bases align to TRBD1. The junction had 3 bases not matched to a gene; V was cut back by 5 bases and J by 7 bases. The CDR3 has 13 amino acids. Per germline, CDR1 SEHNR and CDR2 FQNEAQ (reference sequence). Here the CDR3 DNA reads TGTGCCAGCAGCCGACAGGGGGGGAATGAGCAGTTCTTC. Its translation: CASSRQGGNEQFF. Using reference TRBV7-9 and TRBJ2-1 for the parts outside the CDR3, the full variable domain is DTGVSQNPRHKITKRGQNVTFRCDPISEHNRLYWYRQTLGQGPEFLTYFQNEAQLEKSRLLSDRFSAERPKGSFSTLEIQRTEQGDSAMYLCASSRQGGNEQFFGPGTRLTVL.

This sequence joins TRBV4-1 and TRBJ2-1; possibly TRBD2 for D (6 bases). Trimming removed 4 bases from V and 0 bases from J, with 19 bases in between. CDR1 is MGHRA and CDR2 is YSYEKL in the germline V gene. The CDR3 spans 18 residues. DNA for the CDR3: TGCGCCAGCAGCCCGTCCGGAGGGGACTTAAGCTCCTACAATGAGCAGTTCTTC. Encoded protein: CASSPSGGDLSSYNEQFF.

The genes are TRBV7-9 and TRBJ2-1; 8 nucleotides match TRBD2. This CDR3 has 15 residues. V gave up 5 bases and J gave up 4 bases; unmatched junction bases: 7. Germline V lookup: CDR1 SEHNR, CDR2 FQNEAQ (reference sequence). The CDR3 region is CASSPAGASYNEQFF. The CDR3 nucleotides read TGTGCCAGCAGCCCAGCGGGAGCAAGTTACAATGAGCAGTTCTTC. Using reference TRBV7-9 and TRBJ2-1 for the parts outside the CDR3, the full variable domain is DTGVSQNPRHKITKRGQNVTFRCDPISEHNRLYWYRQTLGQGPEFLTYFQNEAQLEKSRLLSDRFSAERPKGSFSTLEIQRTEQGDSAMYLCASSPAGASYNEQFFGPGTRLTVL.

The chain has TRBV19 and TRBJ1-2, with 8 bases lining up with TRBD1. CDR3 length: 16 residues. V lost 1 base, J lost 6 bases, and 10 bases stayed unmatched. The germline CDR1 and CDR2 sequences are LNHDA and SQIVND (reference sequence). DNA for the CDR3: TGTGCCAGTAGTATAGTCCTCGGACAGGGCGGCCATGGCTACACCTTC. Amino acids: CASSIVLGQGGHGYTF.

The chain has TRBV12-5 and TRBJ2-1; 14 nucleotides align to TRBD2. This CDR3 contains 17 residues. Per germline, CDR1 LGHNT and CDR2 FRNRAP. Trimming removed 2 bases from V and 7 bases from J; junction bases left unmatched: 7. CDR3 in amino acids: CASGLLLGTSGSNEQFF. DNA for the CDR3: TGTGCTAGTGGTTTGTTACTCGGGACTAGCGGGAGTAATGAGCAGTTCTTC.

This clone appeared a single time. The CDR3 loop reads CASRGQGREKLFF. As DNA, the CDR3 is TGTGCCAGCAGGGGACAGGGAAGGGAAAAACTGTTTTTT. This chain links TRBV25-1 with TRBJ1-4, with 9 bases lining up with TRBD1. In germline, CDR1 is MGHDK, CDR2 SYGVNS. This CDR3 contains 13 residues. V lost 6 bases and J lost 8; bases outside the gene matches: 4.

The V gene is TRBV5-1, the J gene TRBJ1-2; no reliable D call. The CDR3 loop spans 13 amino acids. Per germline, CDR1 SGHRS and CDR2 YFSETQ. V lost 0 bases, J lost 3 bases, and 6 bases lay in between. For the CDR3, the DNA is TGCGCCAGCAGCTTGGGAGAGGACTATGGCTACACCTTC. This gives the protein CASSLGEDYGYTF.

This chain links TRBV27 with TRBJ2-1; D unresolved. Germline values: CDR1 MNHEY, CDR2 SMNVEV (reference sequence). Trimming stripped 2 bases from V and 3 bases from J, with 5 bases between. This CDR3 has 13 residues. The CDR3 protein is CASSLGSYNEQFF. CDR3 in DNA: TGTGCCAGCAGTTTAGGCAGCTACAATGAGCAGTTCTTC.

The chain recombines TRBV11-3 with TRBJ2-3; 8 bases agree with TRBD1. J was trimmed by 4 bases and V by 5 bases; bases with no gene match: 8. The CDR3 extends over 15 amino acids. The germline CDR1 and CDR2 sequences are SGHNT and YENEEA. CDR3 coding DNA: TGTGCCAGCAGCCCGAAACAGGGGGGATCAGATACGCAGTATTTT. This translates into CASSPKQGGSDTQYF.

The chain is built from TRBV9 and TRBJ1-1, with D possibly matching TRBD1 (6 bases). CDR3 length: 14 residues. Trimming shortened V by 4 bases and J by 4 bases, and 14 bases separated the two germline ends. The germline V gene encodes CDR1 SGDLS and CDR2 YYNGEE. This chain's CDR3 is CASSPRAGVTEAFF. DNA of the CDR3: TGTGCCAGCAGCCCGCGCGCAGGGGTCACTGAAGCTTTCTTT.

The V gene is TRBV10-3, the J gene TRBJ1-5; possibly TRBD1 for D (5 bases). Trimming removed 3 bases at V and 0 bases at J, with 9 bases between. Germline CDR1 reads ENHRY; CDR2 reads SYGVKD. This CDR3 contains 15 residues. CDR3 nucleotides: TGTGCCATCAGTGAAGGACAAGATAGCAATCAGCCCCAGCATTTT. It translates to CAISEGQDSNQPQHF.

The chain combines TRBV28 with TRBJ1-6; a weak D match, TRBD1 (6 bases). The V gene lost 4 bases and the J gene lost 8 bases, with 15 bases spanning the gap. Germline lookup yields CDR1 MDHEN and CDR2 SYDVKM. This CDR3 spans 15 amino acids. CDR3 residues: CASSSPGTPHSPLHF. The CDR3 bases are TGTGCCAGCAGTTCCCCCGGGACACCCCATTCACCCCTCCACTTT. The variable domain in full, with the rest retrieved from reference TRBV28 and TRBJ1-6, is DVKVTQSSRYLVKRTGEKVFLECVQDMDHENMFWYRQDPGLGLRLIYFSYDVKMKEKGDIPEGYSVSREKKERFSLILESASTNQTSMYLCASSSPGTPHSPLHFGNGTRLTVT.